The text below deals with one T cell receptor beta chain. This sample is part of a study of identical twins. V gave up 5 bases and J gave up 3 bases; unmatched junction bases: 6. The CDR3 runs 14 residues. TCRdb reprocessed the 5' RACE reads via MiXCR and lists one record per CDR3 protein. The data contain some 760,000 distinct CDR3 sequences, roughly 18% of them singletons. The same sample was also studied in work on T cells expressing NK-cell markers. Per that paper: There were a few donors in whom these clonotypes also led the CD3+CD56-NKG2C+ fraction.

V gene TRBV12-3 or TRBV12-4 combines with J gene TRBJ2-5; 7 nucleotides align to TRBD1. This clonotype originated in a woman younger than 35 in good health. The sequenced sample consisted of PBMCs. CDR3 DNA: TGTGCCAGCAGTCCTTCCGACAGGGAAGAGACCCAGTACTTC. It encodes CASSPSDREETQYF.